This T cell receptor (beta chain) originates from a study of regulatory T cells in long-lasting Graves disease. Study findings and constraints: When disease was persistent, TRBV28, TRBJ1-2 and TRBJ2-5 were the favored segments.

Sample time point: newly diagnosed GD, antithyroid drugs for less than 3 months. PBMC-derived RNA was used for the TCR library. This clonotype was counted ten times or more. Its specificity is unknown. V was clipped by 6 bases and J by 8 bases, with 19 bases between them. The CDR3 runs 14 residues. From germline, CDR1 is MDHEN and CDR2 SYDVKM. The TCR beta library used iRepertoire HTBI primers with Arm-PCR amplification of CDR3. In TCRdb, the multiplex PCR reads were re-called with MiXCR into one record per CDR3 protein. Here the sample spans almost 450,000 distinct CDR3 sequences, around 15% being singletons. This sample also belongs to another study, concerning T cells in Graves' hyperthyroidism and ophthalmopathy. From that second work: Graves' hyperthyroidism was deemed stable given no ophthalmopathy progression within 18 months.

The source is a woman aged 25 to 39 with Graves disease. The sequences come from peripheral blood mononuclear cells (PBMCs), collected at new diagnosis, from a patient treated with antithyroid drugs. The chain links TRBV28 to TRBJ1-2; weak D call: TRBD1 (6 bases). CDR3 DNA sequence: TGTGCCAGCAGCAGAGACAGGAGCCCTAAGGGCTACACCTTC. Protein product: CASSRDRSPKGYTF.